This TCR beta chain was captured in a study of OX40 agonist ivuxolimab in advanced cancers. Overall study context: Under the entry rules, prior anti-PD-1, anti-PD-L1 or anti-CTLA-4 therapy was allowed, and about 38% had some.

Germline V gives CDR1 LGHNA, CDR2 YSLEER. The length of the CDR3 is 15 residues. Trimming cost V 0 bases and J 5 bases, with 11 bases left between them. Only in-frame clones appear in the TCRdb table, and some are missing; sequencing was by immunoSEQ multiplex PCR. The sample consists of some 94,000 clones, about 96% of them appearing once. The chain combines TRBV4-3 with TRBJ2-1; D remains ambiguous. This TCR was sampled from an adult with an advanced solid tumor such as melanoma, head and neck, liver or kidney cancer. The starting material was CD4+ or CD8+ T cells sorted from blood, obtained in a trial of the OX40 agonist ivuxolimab. CDR3 sequence: CASSQDKGINNEQFF. As DNA, the CDR3 is TGCGCCAGCAGCCAAGATAAGGGTATCAACAATGAGCAGTTCTTC.